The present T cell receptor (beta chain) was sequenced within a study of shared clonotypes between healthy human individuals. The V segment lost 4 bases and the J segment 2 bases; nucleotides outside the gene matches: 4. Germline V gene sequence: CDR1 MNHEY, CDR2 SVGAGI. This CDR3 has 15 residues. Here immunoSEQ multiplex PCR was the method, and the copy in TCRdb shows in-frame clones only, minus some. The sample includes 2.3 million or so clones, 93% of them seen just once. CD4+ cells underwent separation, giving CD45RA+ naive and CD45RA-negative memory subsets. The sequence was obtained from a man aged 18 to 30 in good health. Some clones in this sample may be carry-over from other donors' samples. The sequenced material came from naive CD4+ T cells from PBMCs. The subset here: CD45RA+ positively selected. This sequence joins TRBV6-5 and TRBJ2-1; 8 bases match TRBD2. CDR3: CASSFSAGAYNEQFF. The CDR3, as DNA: TGTGCCAGCAGTTTCTCAGCGGGAGCCTACAATGAGCAGTTCTTC.